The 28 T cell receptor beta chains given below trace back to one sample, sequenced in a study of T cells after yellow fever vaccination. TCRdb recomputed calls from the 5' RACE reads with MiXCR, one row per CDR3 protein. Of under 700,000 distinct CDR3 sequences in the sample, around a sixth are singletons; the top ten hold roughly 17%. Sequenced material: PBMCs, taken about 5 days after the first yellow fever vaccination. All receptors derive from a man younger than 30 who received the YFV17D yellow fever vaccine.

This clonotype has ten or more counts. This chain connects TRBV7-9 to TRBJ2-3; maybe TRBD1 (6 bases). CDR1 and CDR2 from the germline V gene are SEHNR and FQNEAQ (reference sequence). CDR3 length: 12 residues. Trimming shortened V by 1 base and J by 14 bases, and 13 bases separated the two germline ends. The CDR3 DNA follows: TGTGCCAGCAGCTTAGAACAGGGTGCCGTGTATTTT. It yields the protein CASSLEQGAVYF.

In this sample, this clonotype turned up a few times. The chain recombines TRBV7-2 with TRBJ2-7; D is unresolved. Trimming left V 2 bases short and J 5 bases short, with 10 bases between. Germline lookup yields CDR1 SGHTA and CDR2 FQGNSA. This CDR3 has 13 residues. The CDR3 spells CASSLRVGDEQYF. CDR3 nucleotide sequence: TGTGCCAGCAGCTTACGCGTCGGCGACGAGCAGTACTTC.

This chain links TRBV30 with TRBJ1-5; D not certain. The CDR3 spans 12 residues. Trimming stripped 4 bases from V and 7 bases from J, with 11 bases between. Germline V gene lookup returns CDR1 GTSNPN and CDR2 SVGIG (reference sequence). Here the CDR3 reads CAWTSSQQPQHF. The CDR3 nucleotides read TGTGCCTGGACCTCGAGCCAACAGCCCCAGCATTTT.

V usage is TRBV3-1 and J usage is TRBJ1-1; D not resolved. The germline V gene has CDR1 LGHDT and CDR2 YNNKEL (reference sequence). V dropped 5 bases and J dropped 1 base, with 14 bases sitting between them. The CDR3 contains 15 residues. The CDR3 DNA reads TGTGCCAGCAGCGTTTCGCACAGAGCGAACACTGAAGCTTTCTTT. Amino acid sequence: CASSVSHRANTEAFF.

CDR3 sequence: CASSPHVDGSPLHF. The CDR3 DNA reads TGTGCCAGCAGCCCCCATGTCGACGGCTCACCCCTCCACTTT. J is TRBJ1-6 and V is TRBV11-2, with D unresolved. Germline values: CDR1 SGHAT, CDR2 FQNNGV. The CDR3 is made up of 14 amino acids. Between the trimmed V and J ends, which lost 5 bases and 10 bases, there was a span of 15 bases.

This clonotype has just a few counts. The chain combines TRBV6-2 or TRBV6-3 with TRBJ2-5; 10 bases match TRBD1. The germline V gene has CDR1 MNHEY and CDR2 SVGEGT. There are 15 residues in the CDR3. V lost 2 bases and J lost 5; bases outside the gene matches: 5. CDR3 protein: CASSYLGQGWETQYF. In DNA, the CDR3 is TGTGCCAGCAGTTACCTGGGACAGGGGTGGGAGACCCAGTACTTC.

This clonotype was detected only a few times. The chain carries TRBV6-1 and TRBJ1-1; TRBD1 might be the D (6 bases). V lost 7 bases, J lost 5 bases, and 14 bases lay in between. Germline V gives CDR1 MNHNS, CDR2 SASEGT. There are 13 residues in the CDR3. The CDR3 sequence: CASTRTGRTEAFF. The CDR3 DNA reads TGTGCCAGCACTAGAACAGGGAGAACTGAAGCTTTCTTT.

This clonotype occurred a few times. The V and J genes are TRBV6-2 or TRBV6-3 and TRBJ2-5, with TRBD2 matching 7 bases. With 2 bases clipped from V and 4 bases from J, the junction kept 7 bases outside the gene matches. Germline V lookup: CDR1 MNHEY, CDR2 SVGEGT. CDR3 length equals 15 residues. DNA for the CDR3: TGTGCCAGCAGTTACACCCGGACTAGAACAGAGACCCAGTACTTC. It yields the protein CASSYTRTRTETQYF.

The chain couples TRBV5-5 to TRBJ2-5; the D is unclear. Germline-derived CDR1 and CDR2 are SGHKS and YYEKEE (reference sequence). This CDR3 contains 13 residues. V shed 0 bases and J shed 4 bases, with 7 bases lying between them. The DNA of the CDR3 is TGTGCCAGCAGCTTGGACGGGTCAGAGACCCAGTACTTC. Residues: CASSLDGSETQYF.

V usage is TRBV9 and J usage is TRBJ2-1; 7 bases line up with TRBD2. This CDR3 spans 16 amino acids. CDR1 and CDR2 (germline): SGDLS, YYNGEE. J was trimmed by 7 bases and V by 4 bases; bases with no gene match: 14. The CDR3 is CASSSIEWGGGNEQFF. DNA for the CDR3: TGTGCCAGCAGCTCCATCGAATGGGGGGGGGGAAATGAGCAGTTCTTC.

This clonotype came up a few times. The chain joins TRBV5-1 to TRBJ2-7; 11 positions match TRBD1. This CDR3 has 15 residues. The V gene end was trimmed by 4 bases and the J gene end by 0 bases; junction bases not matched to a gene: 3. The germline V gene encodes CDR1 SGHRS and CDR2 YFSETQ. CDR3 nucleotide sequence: TGCGCCAGCAGCGAAGGACAGGGGGCCTCCTACGAGCAGTACGTC. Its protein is CASSEGQGASYEQYV.

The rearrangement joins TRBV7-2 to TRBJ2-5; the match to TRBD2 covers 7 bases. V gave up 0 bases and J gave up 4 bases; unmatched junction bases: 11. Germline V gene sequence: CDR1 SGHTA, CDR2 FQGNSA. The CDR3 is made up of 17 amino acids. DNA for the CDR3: TGTGCCAGCAGCTTAGCGCCGGGGGGACCTCAAGGAGAGACCCAGTACTTC. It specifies CASSLAPGGPQGETQYF.

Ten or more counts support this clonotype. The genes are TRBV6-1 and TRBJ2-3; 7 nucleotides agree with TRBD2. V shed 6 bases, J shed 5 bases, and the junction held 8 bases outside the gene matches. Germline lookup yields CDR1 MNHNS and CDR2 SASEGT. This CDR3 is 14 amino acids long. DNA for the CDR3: TGTGCCAGCAGGTCCGAAGCGGGACGAGATACGCAGTATTTT. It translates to CASRSEAGRDTQYF.

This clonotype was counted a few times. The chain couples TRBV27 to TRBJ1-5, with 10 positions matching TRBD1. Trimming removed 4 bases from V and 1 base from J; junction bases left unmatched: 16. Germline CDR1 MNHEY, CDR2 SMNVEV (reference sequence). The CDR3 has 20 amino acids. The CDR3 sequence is CASSSNRMTGGKGSNQPQHF. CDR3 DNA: TGTGCCAGCAGTTCTAACCGCATGACAGGGGGCAAAGGAAGCAATCAGCCCCAGCATTTT.

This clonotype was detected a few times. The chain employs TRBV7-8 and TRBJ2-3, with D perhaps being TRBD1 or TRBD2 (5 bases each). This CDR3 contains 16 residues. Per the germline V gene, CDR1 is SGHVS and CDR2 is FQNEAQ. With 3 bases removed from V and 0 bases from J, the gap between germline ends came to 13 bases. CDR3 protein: CASSFRDGTSTDTQYF. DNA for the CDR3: TGTGCCAGCAGCTTTAGGGACGGCACTAGCACAGATACGCAGTATTTT.

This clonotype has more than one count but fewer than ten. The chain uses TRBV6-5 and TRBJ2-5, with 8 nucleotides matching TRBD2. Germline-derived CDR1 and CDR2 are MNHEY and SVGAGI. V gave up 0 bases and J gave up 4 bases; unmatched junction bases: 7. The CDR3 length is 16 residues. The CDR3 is CASSYSISAGAETQYF. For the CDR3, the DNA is TGTGCCAGCAGTTACTCGATTTCAGCGGGGGCAGAGACCCAGTACTTC.

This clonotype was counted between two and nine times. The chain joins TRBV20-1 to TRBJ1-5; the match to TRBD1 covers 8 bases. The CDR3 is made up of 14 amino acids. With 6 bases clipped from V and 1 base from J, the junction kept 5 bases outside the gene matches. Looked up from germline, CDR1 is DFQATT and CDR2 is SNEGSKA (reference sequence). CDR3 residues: CSAVRGLSNQPQHF. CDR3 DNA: TGCAGTGCCGTCAGGGGGCTCAGCAATCAGCCCCAGCATTTT.

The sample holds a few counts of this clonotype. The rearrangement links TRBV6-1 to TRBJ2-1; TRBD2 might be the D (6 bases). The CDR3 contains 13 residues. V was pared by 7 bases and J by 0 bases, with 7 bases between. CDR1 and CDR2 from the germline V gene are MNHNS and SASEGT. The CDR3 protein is CASMRGSYNEQFF. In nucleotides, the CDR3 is TGTGCCAGCATGCGGGGCTCCTACAATGAGCAGTTCTTC.

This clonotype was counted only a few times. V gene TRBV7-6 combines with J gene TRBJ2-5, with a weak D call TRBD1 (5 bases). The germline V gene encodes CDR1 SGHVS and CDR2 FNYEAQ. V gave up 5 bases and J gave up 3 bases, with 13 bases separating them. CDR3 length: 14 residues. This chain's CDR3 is CASSRGHLKETQYF. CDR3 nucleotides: TGTGCCAGCAGCCGAGGACACCTAAAAGAGACCCAGTACTTC.

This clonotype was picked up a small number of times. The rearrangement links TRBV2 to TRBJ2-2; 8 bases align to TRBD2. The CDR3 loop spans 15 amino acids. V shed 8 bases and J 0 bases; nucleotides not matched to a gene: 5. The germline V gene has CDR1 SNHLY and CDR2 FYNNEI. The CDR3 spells CASLGGGTNTGELFF. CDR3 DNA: TGTGCCAGCTTAGGCGGGGGGACGAACACCGGGGAGCTGTTTTTT.

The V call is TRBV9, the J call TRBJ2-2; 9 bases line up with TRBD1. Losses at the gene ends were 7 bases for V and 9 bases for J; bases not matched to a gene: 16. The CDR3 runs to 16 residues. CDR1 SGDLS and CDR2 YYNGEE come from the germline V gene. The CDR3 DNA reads TGTGCCAGCTCGATAGGCCAGACAGGGGGGAACCGGGAGCTGTTTTTT. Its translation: CASSIGQTGGNRELFF.

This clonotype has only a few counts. The CDR3, as DNA: TGTGCCTGCGGACAGGGATACAACTATGGCTACACCTTC. This sequence encodes CACGQGYNYGYTF. V is TRBV30 and J is TRBJ1-2; 8 nucleotides line up with TRBD1. The germline V gene has CDR1 GTSNPN and CDR2 SVGIG (reference sequence). Trimming cost V 6 bases and J 2 bases; bases outside gene matches: 5. CDR3 length: 13 residues.

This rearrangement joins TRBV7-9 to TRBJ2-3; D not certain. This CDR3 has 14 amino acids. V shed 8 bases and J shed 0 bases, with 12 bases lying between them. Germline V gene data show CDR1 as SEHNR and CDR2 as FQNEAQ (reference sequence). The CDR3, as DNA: TGTGCCAGCGCCCCGTCGGGCAGCACAGATACGCAGTATTTT. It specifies CASAPSGSTDTQYF. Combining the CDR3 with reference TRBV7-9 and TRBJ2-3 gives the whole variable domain DTGVSQNPRHKITKRGQNVTFRCDPISEHNRLYWYRQTLGQGPEFLTYFQNEAQLEKSRLLSDRFSAERPKGSFSTLEIQRTEQGDSAMYLCASAPSGSTDTQYFGPGTRLTVL.

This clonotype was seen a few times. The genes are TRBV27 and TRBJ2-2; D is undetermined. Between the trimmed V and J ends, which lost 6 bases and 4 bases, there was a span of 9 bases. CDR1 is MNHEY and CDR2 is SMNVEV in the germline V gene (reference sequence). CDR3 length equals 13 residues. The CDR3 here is CASRGRFTGELFF. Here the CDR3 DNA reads TGTGCCAGCAGAGGAAGATTCACCGGGGAGCTGTTTTTT.

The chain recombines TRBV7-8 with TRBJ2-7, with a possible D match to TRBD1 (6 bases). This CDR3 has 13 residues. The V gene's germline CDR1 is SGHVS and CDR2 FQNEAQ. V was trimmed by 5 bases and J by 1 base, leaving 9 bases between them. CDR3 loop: CASSHGQSYEQYF. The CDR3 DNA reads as TGTGCCAGCAGCCACGGACAGTCCTACGAGCAGTACTTC.

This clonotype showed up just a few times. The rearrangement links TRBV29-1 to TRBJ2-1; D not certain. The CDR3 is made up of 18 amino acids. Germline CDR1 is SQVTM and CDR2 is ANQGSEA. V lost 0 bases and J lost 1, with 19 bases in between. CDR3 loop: CSVEDLCPKAASYNEQFF. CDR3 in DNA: TGCAGCGTTGAAGATCTCTGCCCGAAGGCCGCATCCTACAATGAGCAGTTCTTC.

CDR3 nucleotide sequence: TGTGCCAGCAGCCTTAACACCGGGACTAGCGGACCCACAGATACGCAGTATTTT. This gives the protein CASSLNTGTSGPTDTQYF. This chain uses TRBV7-6 with TRBJ2-3; TRBD2 matches 11 bases. V gave up 5 bases and J gave up 2 bases; unmatched junction bases: 12. The germline V gene has CDR1 SGHVS and CDR2 FNYEAQ. This CDR3 spans 18 amino acids.

The CDR3 region is CASSLTPLAGGYEQYF. The CDR3 DNA reads as TGTGCCAGCTCCTTAACCCCATTAGCGGGGGGGTACGAGCAGTACTTC. The chain combines TRBV6-1 with TRBJ2-7; TRBD2 matches at 11 bases. Germline V lookup: CDR1 MNHNS, CDR2 SASEGT. There are 16 residues in the CDR3. With V trimmed by 8 bases and J by 4 bases, 13 bases remained unmatched.